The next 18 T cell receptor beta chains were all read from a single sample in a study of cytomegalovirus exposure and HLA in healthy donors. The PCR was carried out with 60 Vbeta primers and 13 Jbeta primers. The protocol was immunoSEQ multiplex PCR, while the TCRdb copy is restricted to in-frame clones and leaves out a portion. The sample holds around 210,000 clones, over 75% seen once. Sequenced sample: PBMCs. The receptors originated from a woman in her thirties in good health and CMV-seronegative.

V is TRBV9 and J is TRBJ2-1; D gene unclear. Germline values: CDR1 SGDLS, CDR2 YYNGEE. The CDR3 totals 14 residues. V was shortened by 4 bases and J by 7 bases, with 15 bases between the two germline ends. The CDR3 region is CASSPRQPRNEQFF. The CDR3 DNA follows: TGTGCCAGCAGCCCCCGGCAGCCCAGGAATGAGCAGTTCTTC.

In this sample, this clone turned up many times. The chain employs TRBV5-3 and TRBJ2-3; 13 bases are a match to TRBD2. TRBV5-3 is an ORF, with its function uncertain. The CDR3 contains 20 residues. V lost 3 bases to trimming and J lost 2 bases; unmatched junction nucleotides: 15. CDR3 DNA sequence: TGTGCCAGAAGCTATCGACTAGCGGGGGGCCGACTGAGGCTCACAGATACGCAGTATTTT. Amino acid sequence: CARSYRLAGGRLRLTDTQYF.

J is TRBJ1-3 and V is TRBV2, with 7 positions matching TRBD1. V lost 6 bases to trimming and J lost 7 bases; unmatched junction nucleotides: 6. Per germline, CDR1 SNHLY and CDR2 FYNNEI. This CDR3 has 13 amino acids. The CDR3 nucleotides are TGTGCCAGCAGAGAACAGGGGAAGAACACCATATATTTT. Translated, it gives CASREQGKNTIYF. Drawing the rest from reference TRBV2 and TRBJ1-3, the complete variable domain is EPEVTQTPSHQVTQMGQEVILRCVPISNHLYFYWYRQILGQKVEFLVSFYNNEISEKSEIFDDQFSVERPDGSNFTLKIRSTKLEDSAMYFCASREQGKNTIYFGEGSWLTVV.

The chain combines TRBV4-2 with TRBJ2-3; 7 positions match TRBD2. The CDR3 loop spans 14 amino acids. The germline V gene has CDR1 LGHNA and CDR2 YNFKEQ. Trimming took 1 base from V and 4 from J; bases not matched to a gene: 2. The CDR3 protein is CASSQGLAADTQYF. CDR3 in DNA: TGTGCCAGCAGCCAAGGTCTAGCGGCAGATACGCAGTATTTT.

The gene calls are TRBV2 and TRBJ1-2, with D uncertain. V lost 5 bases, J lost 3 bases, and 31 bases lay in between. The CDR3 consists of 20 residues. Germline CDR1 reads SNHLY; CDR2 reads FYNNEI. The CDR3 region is CASSYEDQKVGDGDHYGYTF. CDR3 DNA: TGTGCCAGCAGTTACGAAGACCAGAAAGTGGGAGACGGAGACCACTATGGCTACACCTTC.

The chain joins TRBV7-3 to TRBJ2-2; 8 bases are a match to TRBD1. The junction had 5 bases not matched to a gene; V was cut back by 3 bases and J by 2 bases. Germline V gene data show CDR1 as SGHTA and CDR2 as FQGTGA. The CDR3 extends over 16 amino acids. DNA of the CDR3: TGTGCCAGCAGCTTTGGGACAGGTTCTAACACCGGGGAGCTGTTTTTT. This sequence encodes CASSFGTGSNTGELFF. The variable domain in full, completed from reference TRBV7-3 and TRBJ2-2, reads GAGVSQTPSNKVTEKGKYVELRCDPISGHTALYWYRQSLGQGPEFLIYFQGTGAADDSGLPNDRFFAVRPEGSVSTLKIQRTERGDSAVYLCASSFGTGSNTGELFFGEGSRLTVL.

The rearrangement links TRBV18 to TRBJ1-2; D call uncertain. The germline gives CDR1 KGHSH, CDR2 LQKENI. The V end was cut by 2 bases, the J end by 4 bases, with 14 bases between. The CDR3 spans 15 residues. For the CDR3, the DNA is TGTGCCAGCTCACCAACCCCCCCGGGTTCCTATGGCTACACCTTC. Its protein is CASSPTPPGSYGYTF.

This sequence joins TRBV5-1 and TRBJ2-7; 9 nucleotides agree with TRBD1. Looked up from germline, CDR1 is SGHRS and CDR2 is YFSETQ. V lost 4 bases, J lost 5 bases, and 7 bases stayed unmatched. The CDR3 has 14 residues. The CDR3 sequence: CASSMRTGDDEQYF. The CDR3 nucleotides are TGCGCCAGCAGCATGCGGACAGGGGATGACGAGCAGTACTTC.

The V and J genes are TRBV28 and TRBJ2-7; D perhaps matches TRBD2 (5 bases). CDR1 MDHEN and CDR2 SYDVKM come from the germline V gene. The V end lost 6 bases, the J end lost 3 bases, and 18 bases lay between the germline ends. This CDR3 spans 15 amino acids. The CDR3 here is CASSTPSPPNYEQYF. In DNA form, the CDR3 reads TGTGCCAGCAGCACTCCTAGCCCACCTAACTACGAGCAGTACTTC.

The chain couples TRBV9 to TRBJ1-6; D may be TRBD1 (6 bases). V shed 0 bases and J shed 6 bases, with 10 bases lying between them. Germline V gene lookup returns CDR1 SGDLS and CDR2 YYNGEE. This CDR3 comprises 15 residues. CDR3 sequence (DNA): TGTGCCAGCAGCGTAGATTGGGGGCGTAATTCACCCCTCCACTTT. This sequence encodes CASSVDWGRNSPLHF.

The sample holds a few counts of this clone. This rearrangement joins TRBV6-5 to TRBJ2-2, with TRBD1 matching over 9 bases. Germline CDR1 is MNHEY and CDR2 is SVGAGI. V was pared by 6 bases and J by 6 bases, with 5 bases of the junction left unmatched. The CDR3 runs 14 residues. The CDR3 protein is CASRKQGAAGELFF. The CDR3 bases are TGTGCCAGCAGAAAACAGGGGGCGGCCGGGGAGCTGTTTTTT.

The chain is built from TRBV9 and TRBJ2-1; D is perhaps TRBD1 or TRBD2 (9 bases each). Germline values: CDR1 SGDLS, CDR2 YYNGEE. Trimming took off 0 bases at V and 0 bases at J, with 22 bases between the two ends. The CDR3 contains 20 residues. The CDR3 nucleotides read TGTGCCAGCAGCGTAGTGCGACAGGGGGGTAGCGGGAGCTCCTACAATGAGCAGTTCTTC. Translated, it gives CASSVVRQGGSGSSYNEQFF.

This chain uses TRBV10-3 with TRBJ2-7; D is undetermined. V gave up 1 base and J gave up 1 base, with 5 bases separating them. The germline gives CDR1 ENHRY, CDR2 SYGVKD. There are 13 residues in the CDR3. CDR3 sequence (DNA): TGTGCCATCAGTGAGTTCGGGTCCTACGAGCAGTACTTC. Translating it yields CAISEFGSYEQYF.

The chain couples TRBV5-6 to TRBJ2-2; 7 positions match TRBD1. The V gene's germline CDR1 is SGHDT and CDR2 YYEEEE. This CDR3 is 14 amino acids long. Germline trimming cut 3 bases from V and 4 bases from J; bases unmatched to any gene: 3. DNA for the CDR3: TGTGCCAGCAGCTCTGGGACAGCCACCGGGGAGCTGTTTTTT. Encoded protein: CASSSGTATGELFF.

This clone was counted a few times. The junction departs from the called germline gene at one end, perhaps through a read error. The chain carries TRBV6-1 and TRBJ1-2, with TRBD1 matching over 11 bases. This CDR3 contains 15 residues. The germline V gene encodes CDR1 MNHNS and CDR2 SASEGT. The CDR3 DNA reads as TGTGCCAGCATTGAAGGGACAGGGGGACCCTATGGCTACACCTTC. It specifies CASIEGTGGPYGYTF.

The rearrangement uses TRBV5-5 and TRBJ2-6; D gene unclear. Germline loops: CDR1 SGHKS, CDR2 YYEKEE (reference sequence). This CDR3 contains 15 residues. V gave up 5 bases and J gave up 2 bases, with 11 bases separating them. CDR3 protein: CASSLAQAGANVLTF. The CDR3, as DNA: TGTGCCAGCAGTCTGGCGCAGGCTGGGGCCAACGTCCTGACTTTC.

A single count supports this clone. For the CDR3, the DNA is TGTGCCAGCAGTGAATCAGGAGACAGGGGCGTGCGGGGCTACACCTTC. It translates to CASSESGDRGVRGYTF. The chain links TRBV25-1 to TRBJ1-2; 8 nucleotides match TRBD1. The trim removed 1 base at V and 8 bases at J, leaving 12 bases unmatched. From germline, CDR1 is MGHDK and CDR2 SYGVNS. The CDR3 sequence is 16 residues long.

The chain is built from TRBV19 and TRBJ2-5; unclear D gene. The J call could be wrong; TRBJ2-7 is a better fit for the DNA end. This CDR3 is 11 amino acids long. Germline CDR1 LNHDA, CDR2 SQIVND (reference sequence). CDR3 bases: TGTGCCAGTAAACGAGGATACGAGCAGTACTTC. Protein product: CASKRGYEQYF.